The 31 T cell receptor beta chains reported below all come from one sample, sequenced in a study of T-cell memory formation after mild COVID-19. TCRdb re-called the 5' RACE reads through MiXCR, storing one row per CDR3 protein. The data hold more than 300,000 distinct CDR3 sequences, with about 13% observed a single time. The sequencing input was PBMCs or a T cell subset sorted from them (not recorded which). The receptors were gathered from a man aged 18 to 29 who had mild COVID-19 (a few samples of this study predate the infection). Cell type and time point are not known.

The table lists this clonotype with a few counts. The rearrangement links TRBV11-2 to TRBJ2-1, with D maybe TRBD2 (6 bases). The CDR3 extends over 13 amino acids. V dropped 7 bases and J dropped 8 bases, with 15 bases sitting between them. Germline lookup yields CDR1 SGHAT and CDR2 FQNNGV. CDR3 sequence reads: CASITGGWDEQFF. The DNA for the CDR3 is TGTGCCAGCATCACCGGGGGATGGGATGAGCAGTTCTTC.

In its sample, this clonotype was seen a few times. The V and J genes are TRBV20-1 and TRBJ2-2, with D uncertain. V was clipped by 0 bases and J by 0 bases, with 8 bases between them. Germline lookup yields CDR1 DFQATT and CDR2 SNEGSKA (reference sequence). This CDR3 comprises 15 residues. CDR3 protein: CSARESGPNTGELFF. The CDR3, as DNA: TGCAGTGCTAGAGAATCTGGACCGAACACCGGGGAGCTGTTTTTT.

This clonotype was seen more than once but under ten times. This chain connects TRBV7-9 to TRBJ1-3; weak D call: TRBD1 (5 bases). Deletions cut 3 bases from V and 0 bases from J, with 15 bases between. CDR3 size: 17 residues. Per germline, CDR1 SEHNR and CDR2 FQNEAQ (reference sequence). CDR3 bases: TGTGCCAGCAGCTTGCACTCGGGACCGAACTCTGGAAACACCATATATTTT. Its translation is CASSLHSGPNSGNTIYF.

This clonotype was counted at least ten times. The chain combines TRBV12-3 or TRBV12-4 with TRBJ2-1; D gene unclear. The CDR3 runs 16 residues. With 4 bases removed from V and 4 bases from J, the gap between germline ends came to 17 bases. In DNA, the CDR3 is TGTGCCAGCAGTTCAATTCCGATCGGATATTACAATGAGCAGTTCTTC. Protein product: CASSSIPIGYYNEQFF.

Only a few counts were recorded for this clonotype. DNA of the CDR3: TGTGCCAGCAGCATACAGGGACAGGGGGCATGGGAGACCCAGTACTTC. Amino acid sequence: CASSIQGQGAWETQYF. J is TRBJ2-5 and V is TRBV7-2; TRBD1 matches 12 bases. The CDR3 has 16 amino acids. Looked up from germline, CDR1 is SGHTA and CDR2 is FQGNSA. V gave up 5 bases and J gave up 5 bases; unmatched junction bases: 9.

This clonotype appeared a few times. The chain recombines TRBV9 with TRBJ2-1; D is undetermined. In germline, CDR1 is SGDLS, CDR2 YYNGEE. This CDR3 region has 14 residues. The V gene lost 0 bases and the J gene lost 2 bases, with 6 bases spanning the gap. CDR3 in amino acids: CASSVAQPYNEQFF. CDR3 nucleotides: TGTGCCAGCAGCGTAGCTCAACCCTACAATGAGCAGTTCTTC.

This clonotype has more than one count but fewer than ten. The chain couples TRBV7-6 to TRBJ1-6; 9 nucleotides line up with TRBD1. The CDR3 contains 16 residues. Germline V gives CDR1 SGHVS, CDR2 FNYEAQ. V shed 5 bases and J 8 bases; nucleotides not matched to a gene: 10. CDR3 amino acids: CASSNPGTGNDSPLHF. The CDR3 DNA reads as TGTGCCAGCAGCAATCCGGGGACAGGGAACGATTCACCCCTCCACTTT. The whole variable domain, filled in from reference TRBV7-6 and TRBJ1-6, reads GAGVSQSPRYKVTKRGQDVALRCDPISGHVSLYWYRQALGQGPEFLTYFNYEAQQDKSGLPNDRFSAERPEGSISTLTIQRTEQRDSAMYRCASSNPGTGNDSPLHFGNGTRLTVT.

This clonotype was observed a few times. V is TRBV3-2 and J is TRBJ1-1; whether TRBD1, the table's D call, matches the DNA was not checked. TRBV3-2 is tagged as a pseudogene. The CDR3 consists of 16 residues. CDR3 coding DNA: TGTGCCAGCAGCCAAGATTTGGGCGCCGAAAACACTGAAGCTTTCTTT. Protein product: CASSQDLGAENTEAFF.

In its sample, this clonotype was seen a few times. The V and J genes are TRBV21-1 and TRBJ2-2. TRBV21-1 is a listed pseudogene. This CDR3 spans 17 amino acids. The CDR3 protein is CASSNRPGTANTGELFF. DNA of the CDR3: TGTGCCAGCAGCAATCGGCCAGGTACTGCGAACACCGGGGAGCTGTTTTTT.

This chain uses TRBV6-2 or TRBV6-3 with TRBJ2-5; possibly TRBD1 for D (6 bases). The V gene's germline CDR1 is MNHEY and CDR2 SVGEGT. V was shortened by 2 bases and J by 4 bases, with 11 bases between the two germline ends. The CDR3 extends over 14 amino acids. The CDR3 region is CASSYRGIRETQYF. CDR3 sequence (DNA): TGTGCCAGCAGTTACAGGGGGATCCGAGAGACCCAGTACTTC.

This clonotype was found a few times. The V gene is TRBV7-2, the J gene TRBJ2-5; D may correspond to TRBD1 or TRBD2 (5 bases each). Germline CDR1 and CDR2: SGHTA and FQGNSA. The V end was cut by 3 bases, the J end by 7 bases, with 12 bases between. The CDR3 is 13 amino acids. DNA for the CDR3: TGTGCCAGCAGCTTCTGGGGGTCAGGGACCCAGTACTTC. Amino acid sequence: CASSFWGSGTQYF.

This clonotype has just a few counts. The chain is built from TRBV7-9 and TRBJ2-1, with D tentatively TRBD2 (6 bases). V gave up 5 bases and J gave up 1 base, with 12 bases separating them. The CDR3 contains 15 residues. Per germline, CDR1 SEHNR and CDR2 FQNEAQ (reference sequence). The CDR3 loop reads CASSAPGGSYNEQFF. DNA for the CDR3: TGTGCCAGCAGCGCCCCCGGGGGATCCTACAATGAGCAGTTCTTC.

This chain connects TRBV7-9 to TRBJ1-3, with D uncertain. CDR3 length: 16 residues. Trimming pared 3 bases from V and 0 bases from J, leaving 12 bases between. The germline V gene has CDR1 SEHNR and CDR2 FQNEAQ (reference sequence). The CDR3: CASSFLGGGSGNTIYF. CDR3 DNA: TGTGCCAGCAGCTTTCTCGGAGGAGGCTCTGGAAACACCATATATTTT.

This clonotype was counted between two and nine times. CDR3 in amino acids: CASSPYSGTGAETQYF. The CDR3 bases are TGTGCCAGCAGTCCCTACTCCGGGACAGGGGCCGAGACCCAGTACTTC. This chain joins TRBV12-3 or TRBV12-4 and TRBJ2-5; 10 bases align to TRBD1. V dropped 5 bases and J dropped 5; count of bases not matched to a gene: 11. The length of the CDR3 is 16 residues.

This clonotype was recorded a few times. The chain recombines TRBV18 with TRBJ2-5; D is perhaps TRBD2 (5 bases). There are 15 residues in the CDR3. CDR1 KGHSH and CDR2 LQKENI come from the germline V gene. V was shortened by 3 bases and J by 5 bases, with 16 bases between the two germline ends. CDR3 nucleotides: TGTGCCAGCTCACCGTCGTCGCCGAGGGCGGAGACCCAGTACTTC. Translated, it gives CASSPSSPRAETQYF.

V gene TRBV24-1 combines with J gene TRBJ2-1; 12 nucleotides align to TRBD1. The trim removed 4 bases at V and 10 bases at J, leaving 16 bases unmatched. This CDR3 region has 18 residues. Germline V gene lookup returns CDR1 KGHDR and CDR2 SFDVKD. DNA for the CDR3: TGTGCCACCAGTGACCCCGGGACAGGGGGCTCGGGTGCAGGGGAGCAGTTCTTC. Encoded protein: CATSDPGTGGSGAGEQFF.

This clonotype was counted many times. The V and J genes are TRBV24-1 and TRBJ2-5; 7 bases fit TRBD1. CDR3 length: 16 amino acids. V shed 0 bases, J shed 5 bases, and the junction held 8 bases outside the gene matches. Germline V gene sequence: CDR1 KGHDR, CDR2 SFDVKD. The CDR3, as DNA: TGTGCCACCAGTGATTTGAGGGGACAGCCCATGGAGACCCAGTACTTC. It codes for CATSDLRGQPMETQYF.

J is TRBJ2-7 and V is TRBV30; TRBD2 is a possible D gene (5 bases). Germline V CDR1 and CDR2: GTSNPN, SVGIG (reference sequence). The CDR3 consists of 13 residues. The ends were cut back, 6 bases at V and 7 bases at J, with 19 bases in the middle. CDR3: CACCGLVRQEQYF. In nucleotides, the CDR3 is TGTGCCTGTTGCGGGTTGGTGCGTCAGGAGCAGTACTTC. The variable domain in full, completed from reference TRBV30 and TRBJ2-7, reads SQTIHQWPATLVQPVGSPLSLECTVEGTSNPNLYWYRQAAGRGLQLLFYSVGIGQISSEVPQNLSASRPQDRQFILSSKKLLLSDSGFYLCACCGLVRQEQYFGPGTRLTVT.

The V and J genes are TRBV6-5 and TRBJ2-3; 8 bases map to TRBD2. In germline, CDR1 is MNHEY, CDR2 SVGAGI. V trimming: 6 bases; J trimming: 7 bases; junction bases outside the gene matches: 9. The CDR3 is made up of 14 amino acids. CDR3 amino acids: CASSSYGGGYTQYF. DNA for the CDR3: TGTGCCAGCAGCTCCTACGGGGGGGGTTATACGCAGTATTTT.

This clonotype was counted between two and nine times. V gene TRBV10-3 combines with J gene TRBJ2-1, with 9 bases fitting TRBD1. The CDR3 contains 13 residues. V dropped 8 bases and J dropped 7; count of bases not matched to a gene: 6. The V gene's germline CDR1 is ENHRY and CDR2 SYGVKD. DNA for the CDR3: TGTGCCATCGGCTTACAGGGGGCGAATGAGCAGTTCTTC. As protein: CAIGLQGANEQFF.

This clonotype is deemed medium-sized. V and J are TRBV5-1 and TRBJ2-3, with D possibly called TRBD1 or TRBD2 (6 bases each). Trimming took off 1 base at V and 5 bases at J, with 14 bases between the two ends. The CDR3 covers 15 residues. Germline V CDR1 and CDR2: SGHRS, YFSETQ. The DNA for the CDR3 is TGCGCCAGCAGCTTGATGGGGGGCCGGGGAGATACGCAGTATTTT. Amino acid sequence: CASSLMGGRGDTQYF.

This clonotype was recorded a few times. The chain uses TRBV5-1 and TRBJ2-1, with 12 bases matching TRBD2. CDR3 length equals 18 residues. Germline V lookup: CDR1 SGHRS, CDR2 YFSETQ. The V gene end was trimmed by 1 base and the J gene end by 5 bases; junction bases not matched to a gene: 10. The CDR3 DNA sequence: TGCGCCAGCAGCTTGTGGCTAGCGGGGGGGCCCGGGAACAATGAGCAGTTCTTC. Translating it yields CASSLWLAGGPGNNEQFF. Full variable domain (outside the CDR3, taken from reference TRBV5-1 and TRBJ2-1): KAGVTQTPRYLIKTRGQQVTLSCSPISGHRSVSWYQQTPGQGLQFLFEYFSETQRNKGNFPGRFSGRQFSNSRSEMNVSTLELGDSALYLCASSLWLAGGPGNNEQFFGPGTRLTVL.

This clonotype was observed a handful of times. The J gene is TRBJ1-2, the V gene TRBV7-2, with 8 bases that match TRBD1. Per germline, CDR1 SGHTA and CDR2 FQGNSA. The CDR3 spans 14 residues. The J segment lost 2 bases and the V segment lost 3 bases, leaving 2 bases of the junction unmatched. CDR3 residues: CASSFGQGNYGYTF. CDR3 in DNA: TGTGCCAGCAGCTTCGGACAGGGAAACTATGGCTACACCTTC.

The CDR3 protein is CASSVRGHTDTQYF. CDR3 in DNA: TGTGCCAGCAGCGTCAGGGGCCACACAGATACGCAGTATTTT. V usage is TRBV9 and J usage is TRBJ2-3, with D possibly being TRBD1 (6 bases). V was shortened by 2 bases and J by 2 bases, with 9 bases between the two germline ends. Germline V gene sequence: CDR1 SGDLS, CDR2 YYNGEE. This CDR3 spans 14 amino acids.

This clonotype was seen only a few times. V usage is TRBV28 and J usage is TRBJ2-3, with TRBD2 matching 10 bases. With 8 bases clipped from V and 6 bases from J, the junction kept 11 bases outside the gene matches. In germline, CDR1 is MDHEN, CDR2 SYDVKM. This CDR3 region has 15 residues. The CDR3 coding sequence is TGTGCCAGCCAGGGGGCTGAGACTAGCGGGGATACGCAGTATTTT. It translates to CASQGAETSGDTQYF.

Only a few counts were recorded for this clonotype. The V and J genes are TRBV24-1 and TRBJ2-1; D may be TRBD1 (5 bases). Looked up from germline, CDR1 is KGHDR and CDR2 is SFDVKD. The CDR3 loop spans 14 amino acids. V dropped 6 bases and J dropped 5 bases, with 13 bases sitting between them. DNA for the CDR3: TGTGCCACCAGTCAGGGTTCTTGGGACAATGAGCAGTTCTTC. Its translation: CATSQGSWDNEQFF.

This clonotype was observed a single time. The V and J genes are TRBV24-1 and TRBJ2-5; a weak D match, TRBD2 (6 bases). The germline V gene has CDR1 KGHDR and CDR2 SFDVKD. Trimming took 6 bases from V and 1 from J, leaving 8 bases between them. The CDR3 totals 13 residues. For the CDR3, the DNA is TGTGCCACCAGTCGGGGGATCCAAGAGACCCAGTACTTC. It codes for CATSRGIQETQYF.

The chain's CDR3 is CASSSLTGDNTGELFF. The DNA of the CDR3 is TGTGCCAGCAGCTCGCTGACAGGGGACAACACCGGGGAGCTGTTTTTT. The genes are TRBV12-3 or TRBV12-4 and TRBJ2-2; 8 bases match TRBD1. This CDR3 is built from 16 residues. The V and J ends lost 6 bases and 2 bases, in that order; junction bases with no gene match: 8.

The sample holds many counts of this clonotype. This chain connects TRBV27 to TRBJ2-7, with TRBD1 as a possible D gene (5 bases). V was trimmed by 6 bases and J by 2 bases, leaving 17 bases between them. The CDR3 is 15 residues long. Germline V gene data show CDR1 as MNHEY and CDR2 as SMNVEV (reference sequence). The CDR3 sequence: CASSPRAGSPYEQYV. Written as DNA, the CDR3 is TGTGCCAGCAGCCCCAGGGCAGGCAGTCCCTACGAGCAGTACGTC.

CDR3 bases: TGTGCCAGCAGTTACTCCAGTGGCTTTGTTGCAGATACGCAGTATTTT. Amino acid sequence: CASSYSSGFVADTQYF. J is TRBJ2-3 and V is TRBV6-6; D gene ambiguous. The CDR3 is 16 amino acids. Trimming took 0 bases from V and 4 from J, leaving 14 bases between them. Germline values: CDR1 MNHNY, CDR2 SVGAGI (reference sequence).

The J gene is TRBJ1-1, the V gene TRBV20-1; D is possibly TRBD1 (6 bases). The germline V gene has CDR1 DFQATT and CDR2 SNEGSKA (reference sequence). Trimming shortened V by 6 bases and J by 1 base, and 12 bases separated the two germline ends. The CDR3 length is 13 residues. CDR3 region: CSAATGTNTEAFF. CDR3 nucleotides: TGCAGTGCCGCTACAGGGACGAACACTGAAGCTTTCTTT.